This T cell receptor beta chain was found in a study of Ad26.COV2.S vaccination and SARS-CoV-2 variants (dated by TCRdb to about 2021). For the wider study: Vaccine-arm donors were drawn from COV1001, a multicentre, randomized, double-blind, placebo-controlled phase I-IIa trial of Ad26.COV2.S in healthy adults. Ad26.COV2.S was administered intramuscularly at 5 x 10^10 or 1 x 10^11 viral particles, either as a single shot or as two shots given 56 days apart. TCRbeta repertoire sequencing was used to assess the specificity and breadth of SARS-CoV-2-reactive T cell receptors after Ad26.COV2.S vaccination. The TCR-sequenced set comprised around 32 samples: around 20 Ad26.COV2.S vaccine recipients, 5 placebo recipients and 8 SARS-CoV-2 convalescent individuals. Participants in the trial were split at random into five groups of five each, receiving low-dose or high-dose Ad26.COV2.S once or twice, or else placebo on both occasions. Investigators remained blinded to trial group allocation during experiments and outcome assessment. On the study overall, not on this receptor specifically: The study was not powered to compare responses between vaccine doses or regimens. Compared with placebo recipients, Ad26.COV2.S recipients showed higher spike-specific TCR breadth (P = 0.0014). It was noted by the authors that total T cell responses may have been underestimated by the TCR breadth and depth analyses. After vaccination, spike-specific CD8+ and CD4+ T cell responses were reported to show substantial breadth. Non-spike TCR breadth was comparable between vaccine and placebo recipients, consistent with the vaccine containing only spike.

Taken with the paper, the label for treatment or condition translates to: roughly 18 received Ad26.COV2.S at low or high dose, single or two shots; 5 received placebo; per-sample allocation not given. Repertoires of vaccine and placebo recipients were sequenced from samples collected on day 63 after the first injection. Between 29 July and 7 August 2020, Cohort 1b enrolled around 24 adults aged 18-55 years at one site in Boston, USA. Ad26.COV2.S consisted of a replication-incompetent adenovirus type 26 vector by which a prefusion-stabilized SARS-CoV-2 spike protein from the original Wuhan strain was expressed. Details on this clone: Its cognate antigen has yet to be identified. No much larger clone exists at a distance of one base, and base qualities are not known.

TCRbeta CDR3 regions were sequenced with the immunoSEQ Assay. After extraction, genomic DNA underwent amplification by bias-controlled multiplex PCR, followed by high-throughput sequencing. On the study's bioinformatics: To quantify the absolute abundance of each unique TCRbeta CDR3 region, sequences were collapsed and filtered. T cell fraction was estimated by normalizing TCRbeta template counts to usable DNA, with usable DNA measured through amplification of reference genes found in all nucleated cells. Repertoire TCRs were annotated as SARS-CoV-2-specific by exact matching of V gene, CDR3 amino acid sequence and J gene to a known reactive TCR set. MIRA supplied the reference SARS-CoV-2 TCR set, which was filtered for enrichment in COVID-19-positive ImmuneCODE repertoires so that public or cross-reactive TCRs were removed. Drawing on the MIRA antigens, annotated TCRs were analysed further at the level of specific ORF or position within ORF. Depth was the summed frequency of annotated unique rearrangements, while breadth was defined as annotated unique rearrangements over total unique productive rearrangements. Two-sided Wilcoxon rank-sum tests were used to compare TCR breadth between groups. Drawn from immuneACCESS, this table holds only the in-frame rearrangements with V and J called that TCRdb kept. Clones are partly lost; checked studies trace under half to an unresolved V gene and leave the rest unexplained. That table furnishes V, J and clone size, whereas the DNA furnished D and trimming. The sample table holds about 680,000 clones, of which roughly 90% were seen once. Nearly 1.5% of the sample goes to the ten largest clones.

Here V drops 0 bases and J drops 8 bases, and the junction holds 5 bases not matched to any gene. The CDR3 measures 15 amino acids from cysteine to phenylalanine. Only the CDR3 portion is preserved as DNA: 45 bases, with reading frame beginning at the first base. The chain is made from TRBV23-1 and TRBJ2-1, and 9 junction bases match TRBD1. TRBV23-1 is an ORF; its function is uncertain. The TCR comes from a person between 18 and 59 years old who received the Ad26.COV2.S COVID-19 vaccine or a placebo. This specimen was peripheral blood, taken in a trial of Ad26.COV2.S vaccine versus placebo. The CDR3 region has the sequence CASSQSGTGWDEQFF. The DNA sequence is as follows: TGCGCCAGCAGTCAATCCGGGACAGGGTGGGATGAGCAGTTCTTC.